This T cell receptor beta chain was sequenced during a study of blood T cell repertoires in COVID-19. Across the study: Italy, Spain and the United States were the sources of the convalescent and acute COVID-19 samples. PBMCs, B-cell-depleted T cells, or T cells provided the cDNA or gDNA that made up the material.

This CDR3 is 14 amino acids long. The V and J ends lost 4 bases and 5 bases respectively, with 14 bases between them. The germline gives CDR1 LGHDT, CDR2 YNNKEL (reference sequence). Original data processing: From reference gene primer amplification, estimates of nucleated cell counts were derived. The protocol was immunoSEQ multiplex PCR, while the TCRdb copy is restricted to in-frame clones and leaves out a portion. V and J calls and clone size follow that table, whereas D and trimming were derived from the DNA. The sample shows around 83,000 clones, 85% to 90% of them seen only once. The chain employs TRBV3-1 (or the pseudogene TRBV3-2) and TRBJ1-2; a possible D gene is TRBD1 (6 bases). The TCR originated in a man between 70 and 80 years old with active or convalescent COVID-19. Sequencing used peripheral blood. The DNA for the CDR3 is TGTGCCAGCAGCCCCACCCGGACAGTGTATGGCTACACCTTC. Protein product: CASSPTRTVYGYTF.